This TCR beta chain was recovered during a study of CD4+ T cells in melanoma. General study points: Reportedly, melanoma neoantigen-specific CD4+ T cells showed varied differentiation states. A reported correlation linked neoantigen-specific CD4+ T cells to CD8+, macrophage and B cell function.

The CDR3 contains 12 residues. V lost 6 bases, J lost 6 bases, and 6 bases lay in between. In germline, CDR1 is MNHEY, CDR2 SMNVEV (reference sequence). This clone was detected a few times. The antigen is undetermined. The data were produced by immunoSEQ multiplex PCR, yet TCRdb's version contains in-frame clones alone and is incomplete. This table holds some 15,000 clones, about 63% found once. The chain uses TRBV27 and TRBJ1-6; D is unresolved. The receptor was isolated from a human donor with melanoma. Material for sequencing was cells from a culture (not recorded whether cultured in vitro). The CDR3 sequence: CASRTANSPLHF. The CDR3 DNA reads TGTGCCAGCAGAACAGCTAATTCACCCCTCCACTTT.